This T cell receptor beta chain was documented in a study of blood T cell repertoires in COVID-19. Study summary: Material from acute and convalescent COVID-19 was sourced from the United States, Italy and Spain. PBMCs, B-cell-depleted T cells, or T cells were the source of the cDNA or gDNA that made up the material.

Methods used by the authors: From reference gene primer amplification, estimates of nucleated cell counts were derived. The assay was immunoSEQ multiplex PCR, and TCRdb's table has in-frame clones only and misses some. Clonal size and the V and J genes are those of that table, whereas D and trimming came from the DNA. The table has 110,000 or so clones, approximately 85% seen once. Germline V CDR1 and CDR2: WNHNN, SYGVQD (reference sequence). The ends lost 6 bases at V and 2 bases at J; junction bases unmatched: 8. The CDR3 is 16 residues long. While infection was still active, Seattle patients were enrolled and then followed longitudinally.

The sequence came from a woman aged 60-70 years with COVID-19, enrolled during active disease. The chain links TRBV10-1 to TRBJ2-7, with TRBD1 identical over 12 bases. Material: peripheral blood. CDR3 sequence reads: CASSAGQGARPYEQYF. CDR3 in DNA: TGCGCCAGCAGCGCGGGACAGGGGGCCAGACCCTACGAGCAGTACTTC.